This section outlines one T cell receptor beta chain sequence together with its context. These data originate in a study of cytomegalovirus exposure and HLA in healthy donors. The CDR3 covers 13 residues. J was trimmed by 13 bases and V by 3 bases; bases with no gene match: 9. CDR1 and CDR2 from the germline V gene are MNHEY and SVGAGI. 13 Jbeta primers and 60 Vbeta primers were used for the PCR. The protocol was immunoSEQ multiplex PCR, while the TCRdb copy is restricted to in-frame clones and leaves out a portion. The profile covers 150,000 to 200,000 clones, with over 75% appearing a single time and about 2.9% taken by the ten largest.

The specimen was PBMCs. The TCR originated in a female donor in good health and CMV-seronegative. This sequence joins TRBV6-5 and TRBJ2-1; 7 nucleotides align to TRBD2. The CDR3 loop reads CASSYRPLAAQFF. As DNA, the CDR3 is TGTGCCAGCAGTTATCGCCCTCTAGCGGCCCAGTTCTTC.